The rows below give T cell receptor beta chains drawn from one sample of a study of tissue T cells after allogeneic stem cell transplantation. Profiling relied on immunoSEQ multiplex PCR, and the TCRdb table lists in-frame clones only, not all of them. The sample lists roughly 42,000 clones, roughly 92% occurring once. The sequencing here drew on blood, taken before transplantation. These receptors were collected from a woman aged 35 to 70 who later had graft-versus-host disease after an allogeneic stem cell transplant. Both conserved end residues are part of each CDR3. The D gene is left open where the match is weak. Some rows have no size entry. The others give once, few or many, or a class for an expanded clone.

j_call: TRBJ1-3; v_call: TRBV6-5; clone_size: .; d_call: .; cdr3_length: 13; cdr3_aa: CASRPVSGNTIYF; cdr3_nt: TGTGCCAGCAGACCGGTCTCTGGAAACACCATATATTTT
j_call: TRBJ2-7; v_call: TRBV5-4; clone_size: once; d_call: TRBD1; cdr3_length: 14; cdr3_aa: CASRTTGSPLEQYF; cdr3_nt: TGTGCCAGCAGAACGACAGGGAGCCCCCTCGAGCAGTACTTC
j_call: TRBJ2-3; v_call: TRBV6-2/TRBV6-3; clone_size: once; d_call: .; cdr3_length: 17; cdr3_aa: CASSYETGYYGTDTQYF; cdr3_nt: TGTGCCAGCAGTTACGAGACGGGTTACTACGGGACAGATACGCAGTATTTT
j_call: TRBJ1-3; v_call: TRBV7-2; clone_size: .; d_call: TRBD1; cdr3_length: 17; cdr3_aa: CASSPRDRKSSGNTIYF; cdr3_nt: TGTGCCAGCAGCCCCCGGGACAGGAAGAGCTCTGGAAACACCATATATTTT
j_call: TRBJ2-3; v_call: TRBV6-5; clone_size: .; d_call: .; cdr3_length: 13; cdr3_aa: CASSLTWADTQYF; cdr3_nt: TGTGCCAGCAGCCTAACTTGGGCAGATACGCAGTATTTT
j_call: TRBJ1-4; v_call: TRBV6-5; clone_size: .; d_call: TRBD1; cdr3_length: 14; cdr3_aa: CASSYRGQDEKLFF; cdr3_nt: TGTGCCAGCAGTTACAGGGGGCAGGATGAAAAACTGTTTTTT
j_call: TRBJ2-3; v_call: TRBV18; clone_size: .; d_call: .; cdr3_length: 16; cdr3_aa: CASSPQFGGSGDTQYF; cdr3_nt: TGTGCCAGCTCACCACAGTTTGGAGGGAGCGGAGATACGCAGTATTTT
j_call: TRBJ2-3; v_call: TRBV14; clone_size: .; d_call: .; cdr3_length: 14; cdr3_aa: CASSLFGTPDTQYF; cdr3_nt: TGTGCCAGCAGCCTATTTGGAACACCAGATACGCAGTATTTT
j_call: TRBJ1-1; v_call: TRBV19; clone_size: .; d_call: .; cdr3_length: 14; cdr3_aa: CASSRGEARTEAFF; cdr3_nt: TGTGCCAGTAGTCGAGGGGAAGCGAGGACTGAAGCTTTCTTT
j_call: TRBJ2-1; v_call: TRBV19; clone_size: .; d_call: TRBD2; cdr3_length: 16; cdr3_aa: CASSTLGLAGYNEQFF; cdr3_nt: TGTGCCAGTAGTACCCTGGGACTAGCGGGATACAATGAGCAGTTCTTC
j_call: TRBJ2-7; v_call: TRBV20-1; clone_size: .; d_call: TRBD2; cdr3_length: 14; cdr3_aa: CSASRREGFYEQYF; cdr3_nt: TGCAGTGCTAGTAGGCGGGAGGGGTTCTACGAGCAGTACTTC
j_call: TRBJ2-3; v_call: TRBV4-3; clone_size: .; d_call: TRBD2; cdr3_length: 18; cdr3_aa: CASSHLAGLAGERDTQYF; cdr3_nt: TGCGCCAGCAGCCATTTAGCGGGACTAGCGGGAGAGAGAGATACGCAGTATTTT
j_call: TRBJ2-5; v_call: TRBV7-2; clone_size: .; d_call: TRBD1; cdr3_length: 13; cdr3_aa: CASSRTGEETQYF; cdr3_nt: TGTGCCAGCAGCAGGACAGGCGAGGAGACCCAGTACTTC
j_call: TRBJ2-2; v_call: TRBV5-4; clone_size: .; d_call: .; cdr3_length: 15; cdr3_aa: CASSAVSANTGELFF; cdr3_nt: TGTGCCAGCAGCGCCGTTAGCGCGAACACCGGGGAGCTGTTTTTT
j_call: TRBJ2-2; v_call: TRBV5-4; clone_size: .; d_call: TRBD1; cdr3_length: 16; cdr3_aa: CASSRVDRGPTGELFF; cdr3_nt: TGTGCCAGCAGTAGGGTGGACAGGGGGCCCACCGGGGAGCTGTTTTTT
j_call: TRBJ2-1; v_call: TRBV4-2; clone_size: .; d_call: .; cdr3_length: 17; cdr3_aa: CASSQDPGGSSYNEQFF; cdr3_nt: TGTGCCAGCAGCCAAGATCCAGGGGGGAGCTCCTACAATGAGCAGTTCTTC
j_call: TRBJ2-2; v_call: TRBV24-1; clone_size: .; d_call: TRBD2; cdr3_length: 16; cdr3_aa: CATSDYQGGESGELFF; cdr3_nt: TGTGCCACCAGTGATTACCAGGGAGGGGAATCCGGGGAGCTGTTTTTT
j_call: TRBJ2-3; v_call: TRBV3-1/TRBV3-2; clone_size: .; d_call: TRBD2; cdr3_length: 14; cdr3_aa: CASSGGGRGNTQYF; cdr3_nt: TGTGCCAGCAGCGGGGGAGGGAGGGGAAATACGCAGTATTTT
j_call: TRBJ2-1; v_call: TRBV7-8; clone_size: .; d_call: .; cdr3_length: 15; cdr3_aa: CASSLEELTYNEQFF; cdr3_nt: TGTGCCAGCAGCTTAGAGGAGCTTACCTACAATGAGCAGTTCTTC
j_call: TRBJ2-3; v_call: TRBV6-5; clone_size: .; d_call: TRBD2; cdr3_length: 16; cdr3_aa: CASSYSLAGGTDTQYF; cdr3_nt: TGTGCCAGCAGTTACTCTCTAGCGGGAGGGACAGATACGCAGTATTTT
j_call: TRBJ2-7; v_call: TRBV3-1/TRBV3-2; clone_size: .; d_call: TRBD2; cdr3_length: 17; cdr3_aa: CASSQDLWRERVPGQYF; cdr3_nt: TGTGCCAGCAGCCAAGACCTGTGGCGGGAGAGGGTTCCCGGGCAGTACTTC
j_call: TRBJ1-6; v_call: TRBV16; clone_size: .; d_call: TRBD1; cdr3_length: 17; cdr3_aa: CASSPTAHRDRASPLHF; cdr3_nt: TGTGCCAGCAGCCCCACTGCCCACCGGGACAGGGCCTCACCCCTCCACTTT
j_call: TRBJ2-1; v_call: TRBV25-1; clone_size: .; d_call: TRBD2; cdr3_length: 14; cdr3_aa: CASSETSGEDEQFF; cdr3_nt: TGTGCCAGCAGTGAAACTAGCGGGGAGGATGAGCAGTTCTTC
j_call: TRBJ2-1; v_call: TRBV7-2; clone_size: .; d_call: .; cdr3_length: 13; cdr3_aa: CASSLDTRDEQFF; cdr3_nt: TGTGCCAGCAGCTTAGATACCAGGGATGAGCAGTTCTTC
j_call: TRBJ1-2; v_call: TRBV24-1; clone_size: once; d_call: TRBD1; cdr3_length: 14; cdr3_aa: CATSDVDRAAGYTF; cdr3_nt: TGTGCCACCAGTGATGTGGACAGGGCGGCTGGCTACACCTTC
j_call: TRBJ1-1; v_call: TRBV19; clone_size: .; d_call: .; cdr3_length: 15; cdr3_aa: CATIEWDGANTEAFF; cdr3_nt: TGTGCCACCATAGAATGGGACGGGGCGAACACTGAAGCTTTCTTT
j_call: TRBJ1-2; v_call: TRBV5-4; clone_size: .; d_call: .; cdr3_length: 15; cdr3_aa: CASSSGTRNSYGYTF; cdr3_nt: TGTGCCAGCAGCTCCGGGACCCGGAACAGCTATGGCTACACCTTC
j_call: TRBJ1-1; v_call: TRBV30; clone_size: .; d_call: .; cdr3_length: 14; cdr3_aa: CAWSVQRLNTEAFF; cdr3_nt: TGTGCCTGGAGTGTCCAACGGCTGAACACTGAAGCTTTCTTT
j_call: TRBJ2-7; v_call: TRBV7-2; clone_size: .; d_call: .; cdr3_length: 16; cdr3_aa: CASSSPGRAPSYEQYF; cdr3_nt: TGTGCCAGCAGCTCCCCGGGACGGGCCCCCTCCTACGAGCAGTACTTC
j_call: TRBJ2-3; v_call: TRBV7-2; clone_size: .; d_call: TRBD2; cdr3_length: 13; cdr3_aa: CASSMGLADTQYF; cdr3_nt: TGTGCCAGCAGCATGGGACTAGCAGATACGCAGTATTTT
j_call: TRBJ1-1; v_call: TRBV6-5; clone_size: .; d_call: .; cdr3_length: 15; cdr3_aa: CASRTRTEVNTEAFF; cdr3_nt: TGTGCCAGCAGAACCCGGACAGAAGTGAACACTGAAGCTTTCTTT
j_call: TRBJ2-3; v_call: TRBV18; clone_size: .; d_call: .; cdr3_length: 13; cdr3_aa: CASGPGDTRALYF; cdr3_nt: TGTGCCAGCGGGCCCGGAGACACTAGGGCCCTGTATTTT
j_call: TRBJ2-3; v_call: TRBV7-2; clone_size: .; d_call: .; cdr3_length: 12; cdr3_aa: CASSPYADTQYF; cdr3_nt: TGTGCCAGCAGTCCTTATGCAGATACGCAGTATTTT
j_call: TRBJ2-5; v_call: TRBV27; clone_size: .; d_call: .; cdr3_length: 12; cdr3_aa: CASRNRKETQYF; cdr3_nt: TGTGCCAGCAGGAACAGGAAAGAGACCCAGTACTTC
j_call: TRBJ2-7; v_call: TRBV18; clone_size: few; d_call: TRBD1; cdr3_length: 12; cdr3_aa: CASSQDRGEQYF; cdr3_nt: TGTGCCAGCTCACAGGACAGGGGCGAGCAGTACTTC
j_call: TRBJ1-2; v_call: TRBV28; clone_size: .; d_call: TRBD1; cdr3_length: 16; cdr3_aa: CASRSMTGPIHYGYTF; cdr3_nt: TGTGCCAGCAGATCCATGACAGGGCCAATCCACTATGGCTACACCTTC
j_call: TRBJ1-2; v_call: TRBV6-5; clone_size: few; d_call: .; cdr3_length: 15; cdr3_aa: CASSYSSSGPGGYTF; cdr3_nt: TGTGCCAGCAGTTACTCCTCGTCAGGCCCGGGTGGCTACACCTTC
j_call: TRBJ1-6; v_call: TRBV7-8; clone_size: .; d_call: .; cdr3_length: 15; cdr3_aa: CASSLALRENSPLHF; cdr3_nt: TGTGCCAGCAGCTTAGCGTTAAGGGAAAATTCACCCCTCCACTTT
j_call: TRBJ1-2; v_call: TRBV5-1; clone_size: .; d_call: .; cdr3_length: 15; cdr3_aa: CASSLGALANYGYTF; cdr3_nt: TGCGCCAGCAGCTTGGGAGCTCTAGCTAACTATGGCTACACCTTC
j_call: TRBJ2-6; v_call: TRBV6-2/TRBV6-3; clone_size: once; d_call: .; cdr3_length: 16; cdr3_aa: CASSYGQRSGANVLTF; cdr3_nt: TGTGCCAGCAGTTACGGGCAGCGCTCTGGGGCCAACGTCCTGACTTTC
j_call: TRBJ2-1; v_call: TRBV5-6; clone_size: once; d_call: .; cdr3_length: 15; cdr3_aa: CASSLGLVRYNEQFF; cdr3_nt: TGTGCCAGCAGCCTGGGGTTGGTGAGATACAATGAGCAGTTCTTC
j_call: TRBJ1-2; v_call: TRBV5-1; clone_size: .; d_call: .; cdr3_length: 13; cdr3_aa: CASSAQSNYGYTF; cdr3_nt: TGCGCCAGCAGCGCCCAAAGTAACTATGGCTACACCTTC
j_call: TRBJ2-3; v_call: TRBV6-4; clone_size: once; d_call: .; cdr3_length: 13; cdr3_aa: CASSDSTTDTQYF; cdr3_nt: TGTGCCAGCAGTGACTCGACTACAGATACGCAGTATTTT
j_call: TRBJ1-2; v_call: TRBV7-2; clone_size: .; d_call: .; cdr3_length: 14; cdr3_aa: CASSSRGDNYGYTF; cdr3_nt: TGTGCCAGCAGCTCCCGTGGGGACAACTATGGCTACACCTTC
j_call: TRBJ2-3; v_call: TRBV9; clone_size: .; d_call: TRBD2; cdr3_length: 14; cdr3_aa: CASSVGLAIDTQYF; cdr3_nt: TGTGCCAGCAGCGTGGGACTAGCTATAGATACGCAGTATTTT
j_call: TRBJ2-3; v_call: TRBV7-6; clone_size: .; d_call: .; cdr3_length: 17; cdr3_aa: CASSPHARGASTDTQYF; cdr3_nt: TGTGCCAGCAGCCCCCACGCGCGCGGAGCTAGCACAGATACGCAGTATTTT